These 17 T cell receptor beta chains were all obtained from the same sample, sequenced in a study of tumor-infiltrating lymphocytes in primary liver carcinoma. Researchers generated TCR beta cDNA from about 530 ng of total RNA, relying on a constant-region primer. For TCR beta, libraries were produced by three nested multiplex PCR rounds using slightly modified ARM-PCR. Primers for the first two PCR rounds were TRBV1-TRBV30 forward primers and a C-beta reverse primer (approximately 10 cycles per round). TCRdb recomputed calls from the multiplex PCR reads with MiXCR, one row per CDR3 protein. The repertoire holds roughly 30,000 distinct CDR3 sequences, with around 70% as singletons. Co-extracted RNA and DNA came from roughly 20-30 mg of unsorted bulk tissue. Material for sequencing was liver tumor tissue from sampling region 3. Subset indicated: tumor region T3, left-lateral pole. The receptors shown here come from a woman aged 30 to 39 with primary liver carcinoma and hepatitis B virus infection.

On this clonotype itself: A junction boundary mismatches the germline segment, possibly from a read error. The V gene is TRBV4-3, the J gene TRBJ2-1, with 7 positions matching TRBD2. Germline CDR1 and CDR2: LGHNA and YSLEER. CDR3 length: 16 amino acids. CDR3 amino acids: CASTQNVAGARGEHFF. CDR3 DNA sequence: TGCGCCAGCACCCAAAACGTTGCGGGAGCCAGAGGTGAGCACTTCTTC.

The table lists this clonotype with a few counts. Being one base from a much bigger clone, this may be a read error. The chain recombines TRBV11-3 with TRBJ2-3; the D is unclear. The DNA end favors TRBJ1-5, so the J call may be wrong. This CDR3 region has 15 residues. CDR1 SGHNT and CDR2 YENEEA come from the germline V gene. CDR3 nucleotide sequence: TGTTCCAGCAGCTTAGTGCCAGGAGGCACAGATACGCAGCATTTT. Protein: CSSSLVPGGTDTQHF.

This chain joins TRBV11-1 and TRBJ1-1; unclear D gene. V was trimmed by 5 bases and J by 4 bases, leaving 14 bases between them. The CDR3 spans 14 residues. CDR1 and CDR2 (germline): SGHAT, FQDESV (reference sequence). Written as DNA, the CDR3 is TGTGCCAGCAGCGGGGAAGGGCAGTCCACTGAAGCTTTCTTT. Amino acid sequence: CASSGEGQSTEAFF.

Worth noting for this clonotype: The CDR3 ends on some other residue instead of the conserved phenylalanine or tryptophan, so this is likely a read error. J is TRBJ2-5 and V is TRBV10-3; D uncertain. The V gene's germline CDR1 is ENHRY and CDR2 SYGVKD. The CDR3 contains 15 residues. CDR3 loop: CAISESAIRQETQYI. In DNA form, the CDR3 reads TGTGCCATCAGTGAGTCGGCTATCAGACAAGAGACTCAGTACATC.

Notes on this clonotype: A single base separates this from a much larger clone, so it may be a read error. V and J are TRBV11-2 and TRBJ2-1; D remains unclear. The CDR3 totals 15 residues. V was pared by 1 base and J by 6 bases, with 13 bases between. Germline assignment: CDR1 SGHAT and CDR2 FQNNGV. In DNA, the CDR3 is TGTGCCAGCAGCTTAGCTCGCCAGCCCAGCAATGAGCAGTTCTTC. Its protein product is CASSLARQPSNEQFF. Variable domain in full (rest from reference TRBV11-2 and TRBJ2-1): EAGVAQSPRYKIIEKRQSVAFWCNPISGHATLYWYQQILGQGPKLLIQFQNNGVVDDSQLPKDRFSAERLKGVDSTLKIQPAKLEDSAVYLCASSLARQPSNEQFFGPGTRLTVL.

To note about this clonotype: One end of the junction varies from germline; a read error may be responsible. The chain uses TRBV11-3 and TRBJ2-3, with a weak D call TRBD2 (5 bases). Germline V gene sequence: CDR1 SGHNT, CDR2 YENEEA. The CDR3 extends over 17 amino acids. The CDR3 DNA reads as TGTGCCAACAGCTTCGGACTCGGTAACGGCCTCACAGATACGCAGTATTTT. Its translation: CANSFGLGNGLTDTQYF. Variable domain in full (rest from reference TRBV11-3 and TRBJ2-3): EAGVVQSPRYKIIEKKQPVAFWCNPISGHNTLYWYLQNLGQGPELLIRYENEEAVDDSQLPKDRFSAERLKGVDSTLKIQPAELGDSAVYLCANSFGLGNGLTDTQYFGPGTRLTVL.

Only a few counts were recorded for this clonotype. One base away lies a much larger clone, so this may be a sequencing read error. V is TRBV4-2 and J is TRBJ2-1; 7 nucleotides align to TRBD2. Germline CDR1 reads LGHNA; CDR2 reads YNFKEQ. There are 15 residues in the CDR3. The CDR3 DNA reads as TGTGCCGGCAGCCAAGATTTCGGCGGGGGCAATGAGCAGTTCTTC. It translates to CAGSQDFGGGNEQFF.

A word on this clonotype: One junction end disagrees with the germline gene, perhaps due to a read error. V gene TRBV7-8 combines with J gene TRBJ2-3; 10 positions agree with TRBD2. The germline V gene encodes CDR1 SGHVS and CDR2 FQNEAQ. The CDR3 is 18 residues long. The CDR3: CASSPPRGSGRASDTQNF. CDR3 nucleotide sequence: TGTGCTAGCAGCCCCCCGCGGGGGAGCGGGAGGGCCTCAGATACGCAGAATTTT. Based on the CDR3 plus reference TRBV7-8 and TRBJ2-3, the full variable domain is GAGVSQSPRYKVAKRGQDVALRCDPISGHVSLFWYQQALGQGPEFLTYFQNEAQLDKSGLPSDRFFAERPEGSVSTLKIQRTQQEDSAVYLCASSPPRGSGRASDTQNFGPGTRLTVL.

This clonotype was seen at least ten times. As the CDR3 is not closed by the conserved phenylalanine or tryptophan, this likely results from a read error. This rearrangement joins TRBV11-2 to TRBJ2-7; 9 nucleotides match TRBD1. This CDR3 has 15 residues. Trimming took 5 bases from V and 2 from J; bases not matched to a gene: 7. The V gene's germline CDR1 is SGHAT and CDR2 FQNNGV. As DNA, the CDR3 is TGTGCCAGCAGCCAAGGGACAGGGAGAGCCTACGAGCAGTACTAC. It yields the protein CASSQGTGRAYEQYY.

This clonotype was counted between two and nine times. Just one base apart from a much larger clone, this may be a read error. This chain connects TRBV12-3 or TRBV12-4 to TRBJ2-1, with D perhaps being TRBD1 or TRBD2 (5 bases each). There are 14 residues in the CDR3. The CDR3 bases are TGTGTCAGTACTACAGGTCAGAGGGGCAATGAGCAGTTCTTC. It specifies CVSTTGQRGNEQFF.

Worth noting for this clonotype: One junction end disagrees with the germline gene, perhaps due to a read error. The V gene is TRBV4-3, the J gene TRBJ2-1, with TRBD2 as a possible D gene (6 bases). The CDR3 is made up of 16 amino acids. Germline CDR1 and CDR2: LGHNA and YSLEER. CDR3 in DNA: TGCGCCAGCAACCAAGATGCGGGAAGCTTCTACGATGAGCAGTTCTTC. Translated, it gives CASNQDAGSFYDEQFF.

As to this clonotype: One end of the junction varies from germline; a read error may be responsible. The chain combines TRBV11-2 with TRBJ2-5; perhaps TRBD1 as D (5 bases). The CDR3 contains 16 residues. Germline V gives CDR1 SGHAT, CDR2 FQNNGV. The CDR3 here is CASSTRTGGAKESQYF. CDR3 bases: TGTGCCAGCAGTACAAGAACAGGTGGCGCGAAAGAGAGCCAGTACTTC.

With respect to this clonotype: Lacking the conserved final phenylalanine or tryptophan, this CDR3 likely reflects a read error. V gene TRBV11-2 combines with J gene TRBJ2-7; 12 nucleotides match TRBD2. The CDR3 totals 14 residues. Germline V gene lookup returns CDR1 SGHAT and CDR2 FQNNGV. CDR3 amino acids: CASSLTSGSYDQYL. The CDR3 nucleotides are TGTGCCAGCAGCCTGACTAGCGGGAGTTACGACCAGTACCTC.

The chain recombines TRBV28 with TRBJ2-7, with 10 bases that match TRBD2. Unmatched junction bases numbered 11, after V lost 5 bases and J lost 10 bases. CDR1 is MDHEN and CDR2 is SYDVKM in the germline V gene. The CDR3 sequence is 14 residues long. For the CDR3, the DNA is TGTGCCAGCAGTCCCTGCACTAGCGGGATGGCCCAGTACTTC. Its protein product is CASSPCTSGMAQYF.

This clonotype appeared many times. This clone may be a read error of a much larger clone one base away. The V gene is TRBV11-2, the J gene TRBJ2-7, with 8 bases lining up with TRBD2. The CDR3 loop spans 18 amino acids. CDR1 and CDR2 from the germline V gene are SGHAT and FQNNGV. The DNA of the CDR3 is TGTACCAGCAGCTTAGATTGGGTCAGTCTAGCGGGTCCCTACGAGCAGTACTTC. It is translated as CTSSLDWVSLAGPYEQYF.

Regarding this clonotype: This is likely a read error, given that the CDR3 carries no conserved phenylalanine or tryptophan at its end. V gene TRBV6-5 combines with J gene TRBJ2-2; 8 bases agree with TRBD1. Germline CDR1 and CDR2: MNHEY and SVGAGI. The CDR3 extends over 15 amino acids. In nucleotides, the CDR3 is TGTATCGGCAGTCCGCGGACAGGGTTCACCGGGGAGCTGTTTTCT. Amino acid sequence: CIGSPRTGFTGELFS.

Note on this clonotype: The junction departs from the called germline gene at one end, perhaps through a read error. The CDR3 sequence is CALSVAGAREEKLFF. CDR3 sequence (DNA): TGTGCCTTGAGTGTAGCAGGGGCCAGGGAAGAAAAACTGTTTTTT. The chain combines TRBV30 with TRBJ1-4, with a weak D call TRBD1 (6 bases). CDR1 is GTSNPN and CDR2 is SVGIG in the germline V gene (reference sequence). This CDR3 is built from 15 residues.